The sequence of this T cell receptor (beta chain) was determined in a study of regulatory T cells in long-lasting Graves disease. Time point in this sample: newly diagnosed GD, antithyroid drugs for less than 3 months. RNA isolated from PBMCs was used to make the TCR library. Concerning this clonotype itself: Its antigen is unidentified. One base separates it from a far larger clone, so it is likely a read error.

To make TCR beta libraries, researchers used iRepertoire HTBI primers and Arm-PCR of CDR3 regions. TCRdb reanalysed the multiplex PCR reads using MiXCR and keeps one entry per CDR3 protein. The table shows some 500,000 distinct CDR3 sequences, with 13% occurring only once. General study points: Segments TRBV28, TRBJ1-2 and TRBJ2-5 showed preferential usage in persistent disease. Persistent Graves' patients showed a TCR diversity that was lower than that of newly diagnosed ones.

Germline CDR1 SEHNR, CDR2 FQNEAQ (reference sequence). The CDR3 is made up of 15 amino acids. Between the trimmed V and J ends, which lost 5 bases and 7 bases, there was a span of 21 bases. The same sample was also used in a study of T cells in Graves' hyperthyroidism and ophthalmopathy. This second report adds: HTBI primers were the set used in a first-round RT-PCR of the TCR CDR3. Blood samples included most of the expanded thyroid clonotypes exceeding 0.001.

Material: peripheral blood mononuclear cells (PBMCs), obtained at new diagnosis, from a patient treated with antithyroid drugs. J is TRBJ2-7 and V is TRBV7-9; a weak D match, TRBD2 (6 bases). The origin of this receptor is a young man with Graves disease. The CDR3 spells CASSKDGSSYNEQYF. DNA of the CDR3: TGTGCCAGCAGCAAGGACGGGAGCTCCTACAATGAGCAGTACTTC. Complete variable domain (other parts from reference TRBV7-9 and TRBJ2-7): DTGVSQNPRHKITKRGQNVTFRCDPISEHNRLYWYRQTLGQGPEFLTYFQNEAQLEKSRLLSDRFSAERPKGSFSTLEIQRTEQGDSAMYLCASSKDGSSYNEQYFGPGTRLTVT.